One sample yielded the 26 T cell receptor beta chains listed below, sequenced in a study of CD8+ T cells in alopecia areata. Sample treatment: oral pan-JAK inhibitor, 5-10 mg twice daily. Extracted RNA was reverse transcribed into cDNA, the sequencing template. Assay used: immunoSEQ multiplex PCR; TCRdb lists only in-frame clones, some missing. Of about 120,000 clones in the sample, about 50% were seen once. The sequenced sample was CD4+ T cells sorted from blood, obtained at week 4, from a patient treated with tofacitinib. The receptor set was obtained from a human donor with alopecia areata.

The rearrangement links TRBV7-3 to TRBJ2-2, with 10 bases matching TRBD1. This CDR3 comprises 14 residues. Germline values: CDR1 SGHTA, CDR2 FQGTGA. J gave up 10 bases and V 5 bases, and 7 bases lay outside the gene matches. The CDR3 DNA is TGTGCCAGCAGCCGAGGGACAGGGGCACAGGAGCTGTTTTTT. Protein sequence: CASSRGTGAQELFF.

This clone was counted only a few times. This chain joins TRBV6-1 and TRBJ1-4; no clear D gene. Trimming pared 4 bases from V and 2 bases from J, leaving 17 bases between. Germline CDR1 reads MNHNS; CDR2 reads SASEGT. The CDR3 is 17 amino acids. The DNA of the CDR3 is TGTGCCAGCAGTGCCGGGGTCTTCTCGACGACTAATGAAAAACTGTTTTTT. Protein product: CASSAGVFSTTNEKLFF.

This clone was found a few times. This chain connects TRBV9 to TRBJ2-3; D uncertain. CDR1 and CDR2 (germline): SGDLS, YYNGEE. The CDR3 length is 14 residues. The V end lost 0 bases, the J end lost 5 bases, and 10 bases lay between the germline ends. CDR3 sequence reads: CASSVGRPGDTQYF. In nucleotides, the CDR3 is TGTGCCAGCAGCGTAGGGCGTCCAGGAGATACGCAGTATTTT.

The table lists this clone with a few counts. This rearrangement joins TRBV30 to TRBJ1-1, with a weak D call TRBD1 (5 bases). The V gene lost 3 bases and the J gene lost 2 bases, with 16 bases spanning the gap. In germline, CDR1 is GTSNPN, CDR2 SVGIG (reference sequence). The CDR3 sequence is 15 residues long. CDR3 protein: CAWRGKGRINTEAFF. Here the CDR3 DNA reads TGTGCCTGGAGGGGTAAGGGGAGGATAAACACTGAAGCTTTCTTT.

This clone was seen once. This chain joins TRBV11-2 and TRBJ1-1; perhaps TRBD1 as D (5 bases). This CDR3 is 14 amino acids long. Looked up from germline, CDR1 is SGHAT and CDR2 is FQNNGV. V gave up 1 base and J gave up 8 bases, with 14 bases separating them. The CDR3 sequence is CASSLVESRAEAFF. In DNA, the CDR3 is TGTGCCAGCAGCTTAGTAGAATCCAGGGCAGAAGCTTTCTTT.

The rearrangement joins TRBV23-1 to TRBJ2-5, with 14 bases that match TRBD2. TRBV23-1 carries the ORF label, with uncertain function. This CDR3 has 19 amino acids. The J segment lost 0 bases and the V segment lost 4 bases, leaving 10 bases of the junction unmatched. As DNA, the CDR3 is TGCGCCAGCAGTCCCCCGGGACTAGCGGGAGTGGGAAACCAAGAGACCCAGTACTTC. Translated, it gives CASSPPGLAGVGNQETQYF.

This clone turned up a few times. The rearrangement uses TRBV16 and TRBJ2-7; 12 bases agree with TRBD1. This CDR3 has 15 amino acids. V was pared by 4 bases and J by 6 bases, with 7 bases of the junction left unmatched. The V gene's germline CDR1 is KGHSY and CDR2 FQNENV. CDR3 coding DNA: TGTGCCAGCAGCCTCGGGACAGGGGGCTTAGGCGAGCAGTACTTC. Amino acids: CASSLGTGGLGEQYF.

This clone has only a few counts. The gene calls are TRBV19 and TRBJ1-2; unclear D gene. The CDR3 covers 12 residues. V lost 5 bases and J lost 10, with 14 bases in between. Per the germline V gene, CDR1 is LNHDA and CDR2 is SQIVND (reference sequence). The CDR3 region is CASSLESPAYTF. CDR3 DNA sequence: TGTGCCAGTAGTCTTGAGAGTCCTGCCTACACCTTC.

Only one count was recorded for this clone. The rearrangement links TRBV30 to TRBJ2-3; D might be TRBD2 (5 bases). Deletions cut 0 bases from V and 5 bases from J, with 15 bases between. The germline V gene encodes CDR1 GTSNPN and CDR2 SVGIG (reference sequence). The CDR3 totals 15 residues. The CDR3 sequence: CAWSVGSGVGDTQYF. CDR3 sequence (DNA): TGTGCCTGGAGTGTAGGTTCCGGGGTCGGAGATACGCAGTATTTT.

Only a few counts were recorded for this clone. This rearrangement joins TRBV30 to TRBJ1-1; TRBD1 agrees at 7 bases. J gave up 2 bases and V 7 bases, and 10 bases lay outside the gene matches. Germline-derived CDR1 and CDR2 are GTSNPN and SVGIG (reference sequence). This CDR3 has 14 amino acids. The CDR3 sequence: CALRRTGRNTEAFF. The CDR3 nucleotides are TGTGCCTTGCGAAGGACAGGCCGTAACACTGAAGCTTTCTTT.

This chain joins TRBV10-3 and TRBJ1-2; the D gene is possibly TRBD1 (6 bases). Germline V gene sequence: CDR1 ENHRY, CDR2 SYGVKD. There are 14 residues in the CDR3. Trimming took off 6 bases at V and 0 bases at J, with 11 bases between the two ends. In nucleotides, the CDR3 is TGTGCCATCAGAGGGACAACTCCTAACTATGGCTACACCTTC. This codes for CAIRGTTPNYGYTF.

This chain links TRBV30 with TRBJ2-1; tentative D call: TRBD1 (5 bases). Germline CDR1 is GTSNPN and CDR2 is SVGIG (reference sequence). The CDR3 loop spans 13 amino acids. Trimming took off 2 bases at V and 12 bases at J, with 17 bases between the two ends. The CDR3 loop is CAWSLGAGYGQFF. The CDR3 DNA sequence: TGTGCCTGGAGTCTTGGGGCCGGATATGGGCAGTTCTTC.

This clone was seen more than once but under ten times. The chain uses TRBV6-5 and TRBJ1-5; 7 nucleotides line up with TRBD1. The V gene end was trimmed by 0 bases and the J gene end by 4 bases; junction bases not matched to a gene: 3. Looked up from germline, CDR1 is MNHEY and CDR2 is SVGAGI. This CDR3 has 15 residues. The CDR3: CASSYSGQRNQPQHF. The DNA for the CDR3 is TGTGCCAGCAGTTACTCGGGACAGAGGAATCAGCCCCAGCATTTT.

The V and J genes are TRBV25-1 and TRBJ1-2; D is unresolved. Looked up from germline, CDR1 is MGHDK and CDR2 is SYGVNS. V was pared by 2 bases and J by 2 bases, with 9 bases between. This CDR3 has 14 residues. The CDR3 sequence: CASSEIRRNYGYTF. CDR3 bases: TGTGCCAGCAGTGAAATACGGCGGAACTATGGCTACACCTTC.

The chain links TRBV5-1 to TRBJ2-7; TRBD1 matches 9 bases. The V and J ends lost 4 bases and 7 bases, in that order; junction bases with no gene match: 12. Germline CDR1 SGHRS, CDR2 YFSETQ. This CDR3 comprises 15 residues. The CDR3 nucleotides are TGCGCCAGCAGCAGGGCCGGGACAGGGACTGTAGAGCAGTACTTC. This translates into CASSRAGTGTVEQYF.

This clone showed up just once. CDR3 nucleotide sequence: TGTGCCTGGAGTTCCTACAGGGGCAACTATGGCTACACCTTC. Translation: CAWSSYRGNYGYTF. This chain links TRBV30 with TRBJ1-2, with 7 bases identical to TRBD1. This CDR3 is 14 amino acids long. Germline-derived CDR1 and CDR2 are GTSNPN and SVGIG (reference sequence). V lost 2 bases and J lost 2; bases outside the gene matches: 5. Full variable domain (outside the CDR3, taken from reference TRBV30 and TRBJ1-2): SQTIHQWPATLVQPVGSPLSLECTVEGTSNPNLYWYRQAAGRGLQLLFYSVGIGQISSEVPQNLSASRPQDRQFILSSKKLLLSDSGFYLCAWSSYRGNYGYTFGSGTRLTVV.

Written as DNA, the CDR3 is TGTGCCAGCAGTGAACAGGGGGTCCGGGGCACTGAAGCTTTCTTT. This sequence encodes CASSEQGVRGTEAFF. The rearrangement links TRBV2 to TRBJ1-1, with TRBD1 identical over 7 bases. Per germline, CDR1 SNHLY and CDR2 FYNNEI. Trimming cost V 2 bases and J 4 bases; bases outside gene matches: 7. CDR3 length: 15 residues. Complete variable domain (other parts from reference TRBV2 and TRBJ1-1): EPEVTQTPSHQVTQMGQEVILRCVPISNHLYFYWYRQILGQKVEFLVSFYNNEISEKSEIFDDQFSVERPDGSNFTLKIRSTKLEDSAMYFCASSEQGVRGTEAFFGQGTRLTVV.

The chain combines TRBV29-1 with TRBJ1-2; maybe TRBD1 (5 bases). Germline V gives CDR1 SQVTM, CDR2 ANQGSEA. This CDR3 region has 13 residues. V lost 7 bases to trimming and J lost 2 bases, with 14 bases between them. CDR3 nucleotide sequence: TGCAGCGGGGCGGTAGGGACGAACTATGGCTACACCTTC. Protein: CSGAVGTNYGYTF. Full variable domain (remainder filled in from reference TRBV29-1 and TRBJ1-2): SAVISQKPSRDICQRGTSLTIQCQVDSQVTMMFWYRQQPGQSLTLIATANQGSEATYESGFVIDKFPISRPNLTFSTLTVSNMSPEDSSIYLCSGAVGTNYGYTFGSGTRLTVV.

The CDR3 sequence: CSADRGNEQFF. For the CDR3, the DNA is TGCAGCGCCGACAGGGGGAATGAGCAGTTCTTC. The chain links TRBV29-1 to TRBJ2-1; TRBD1 matches at 9 bases. Trimming cost V 7 bases and J 7 bases; bases outside gene matches: 2. CDR3 length: 11 residues. Germline CDR1 SQVTM, CDR2 ANQGSEA.

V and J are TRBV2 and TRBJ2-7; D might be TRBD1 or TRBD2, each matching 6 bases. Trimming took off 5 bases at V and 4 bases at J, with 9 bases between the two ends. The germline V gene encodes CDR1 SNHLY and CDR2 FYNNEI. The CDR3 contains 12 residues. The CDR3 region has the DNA TGTGCCAGCAGTCAAGGGGGGTACGAGCAGTACTTC. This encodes CASSQGGYEQYF.

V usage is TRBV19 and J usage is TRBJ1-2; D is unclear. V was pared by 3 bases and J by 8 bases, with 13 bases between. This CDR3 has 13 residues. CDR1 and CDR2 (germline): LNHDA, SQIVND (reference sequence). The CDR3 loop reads CASSMNGVDGYTF. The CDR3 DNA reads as TGTGCCAGTAGTATGAACGGGGTTGACGGCTACACCTTC.

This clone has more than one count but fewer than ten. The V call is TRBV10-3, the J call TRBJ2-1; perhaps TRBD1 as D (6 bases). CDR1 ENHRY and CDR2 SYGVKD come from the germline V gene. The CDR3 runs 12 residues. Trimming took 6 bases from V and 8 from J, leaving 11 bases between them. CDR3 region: CAIRQQGDEQFF. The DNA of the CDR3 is TGTGCCATCAGACAACAGGGAGATGAGCAGTTCTTC.

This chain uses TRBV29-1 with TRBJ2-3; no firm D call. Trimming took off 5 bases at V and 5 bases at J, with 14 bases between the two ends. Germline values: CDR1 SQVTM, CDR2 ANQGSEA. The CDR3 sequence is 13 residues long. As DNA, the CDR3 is TGCAGCGTTAAGACTCGGCTCAAAGATACGCAGTATTTT. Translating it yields CSVKTRLKDTQYF.

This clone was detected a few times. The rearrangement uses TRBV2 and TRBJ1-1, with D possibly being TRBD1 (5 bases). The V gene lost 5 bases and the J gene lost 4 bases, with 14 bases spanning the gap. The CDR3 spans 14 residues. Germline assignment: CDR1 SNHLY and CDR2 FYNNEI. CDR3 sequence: CASSPYNGGTEAFF. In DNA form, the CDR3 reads TGTGCCAGCAGTCCATATAACGGGGGCACTGAAGCTTTCTTT.

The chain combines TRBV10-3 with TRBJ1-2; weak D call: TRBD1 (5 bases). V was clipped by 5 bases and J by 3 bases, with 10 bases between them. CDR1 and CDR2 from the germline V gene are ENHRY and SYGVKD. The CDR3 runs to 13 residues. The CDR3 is CAISPGTHYGYTF. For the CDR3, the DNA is TGTGCCATCAGTCCCGGGACCCACTATGGCTACACCTTC.

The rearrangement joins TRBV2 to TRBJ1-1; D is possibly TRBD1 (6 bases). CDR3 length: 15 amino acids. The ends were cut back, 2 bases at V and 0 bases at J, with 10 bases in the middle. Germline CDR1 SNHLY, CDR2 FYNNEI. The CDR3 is CASSERGQLNTEAFF. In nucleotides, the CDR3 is TGTGCCAGCAGTGAAAGAGGACAGCTGAACACTGAAGCTTTCTTT. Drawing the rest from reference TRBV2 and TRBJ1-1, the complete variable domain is EPEVTQTPSHQVTQMGQEVILRCVPISNHLYFYWYRQILGQKVEFLVSFYNNEISEKSEIFDDQFSVERPDGSNFTLKIRSTKLEDSAMYFCASSERGQLNTEAFFGQGTRLTVV.